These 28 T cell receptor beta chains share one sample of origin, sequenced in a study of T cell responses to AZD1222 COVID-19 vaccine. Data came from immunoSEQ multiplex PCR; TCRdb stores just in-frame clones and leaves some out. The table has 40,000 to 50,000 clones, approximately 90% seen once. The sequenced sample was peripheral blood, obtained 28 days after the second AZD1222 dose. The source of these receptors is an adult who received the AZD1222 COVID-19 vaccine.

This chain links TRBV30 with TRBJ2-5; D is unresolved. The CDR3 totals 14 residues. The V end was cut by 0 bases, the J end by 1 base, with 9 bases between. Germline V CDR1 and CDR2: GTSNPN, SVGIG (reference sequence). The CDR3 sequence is CAWSVAGPQETQYF. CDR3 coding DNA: TGTGCCTGGAGTGTAGCAGGACCCCAAGAGACCCAGTACTTC.

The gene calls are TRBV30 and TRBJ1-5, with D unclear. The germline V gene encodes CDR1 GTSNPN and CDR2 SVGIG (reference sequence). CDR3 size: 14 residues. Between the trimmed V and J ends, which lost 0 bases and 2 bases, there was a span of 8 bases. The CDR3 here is CAWSVPGGNQPQHF. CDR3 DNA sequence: TGTGCCTGGAGTGTACCTGGGGGCAATCAGCCCCAGCATTTT.

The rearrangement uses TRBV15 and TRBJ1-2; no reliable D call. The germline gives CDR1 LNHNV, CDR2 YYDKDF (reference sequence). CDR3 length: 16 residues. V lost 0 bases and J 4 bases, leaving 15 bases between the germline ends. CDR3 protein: CATSRDRGGSLYGYTF. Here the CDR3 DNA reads TGTGCCACCAGCAGAGATCGGGGAGGAAGCCTCTATGGCTACACCTTC.

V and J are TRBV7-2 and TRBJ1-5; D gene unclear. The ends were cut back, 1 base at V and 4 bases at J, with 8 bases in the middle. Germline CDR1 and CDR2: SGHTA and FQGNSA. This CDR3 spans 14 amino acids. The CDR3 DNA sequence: TGTGCCAGCAGCTTAGGGCAGGAGAATCAGCCCCAGCATTTT. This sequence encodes CASSLGQENQPQHF.

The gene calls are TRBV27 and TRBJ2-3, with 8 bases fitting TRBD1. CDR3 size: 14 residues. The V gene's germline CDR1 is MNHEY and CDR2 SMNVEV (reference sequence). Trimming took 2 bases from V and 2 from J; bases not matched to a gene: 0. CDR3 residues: CASSLQGATDTQYF. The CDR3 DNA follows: TGTGCCAGCAGTTTACAGGGGGCCACAGATACGCAGTATTTT.

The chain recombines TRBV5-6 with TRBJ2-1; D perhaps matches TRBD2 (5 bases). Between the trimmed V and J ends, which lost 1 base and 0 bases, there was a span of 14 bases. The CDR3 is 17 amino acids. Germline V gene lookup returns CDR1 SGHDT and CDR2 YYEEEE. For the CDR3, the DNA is TGTGCCAGCAGCTTGAGGGCTAGCAGTGTCTCCTACAATGAGCAGTTCTTC. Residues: CASSLRASSVSYNEQFF.

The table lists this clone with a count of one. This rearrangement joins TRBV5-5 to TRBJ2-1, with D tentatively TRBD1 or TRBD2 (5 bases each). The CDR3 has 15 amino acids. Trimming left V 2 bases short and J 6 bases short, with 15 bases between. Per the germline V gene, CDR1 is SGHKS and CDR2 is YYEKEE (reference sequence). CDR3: CASSLGLLGVNEQFF. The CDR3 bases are TGTGCCAGCAGCTTAGGACTGTTGGGGGTCAATGAGCAGTTCTTC.

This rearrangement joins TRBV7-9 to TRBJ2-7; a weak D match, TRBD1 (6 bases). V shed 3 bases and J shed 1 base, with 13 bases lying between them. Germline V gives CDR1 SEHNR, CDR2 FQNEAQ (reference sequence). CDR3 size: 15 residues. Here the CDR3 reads CASSFDPGHSYEQYF. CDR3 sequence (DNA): TGTGCCAGCAGCTTCGATCCGGGACATTCCTACGAGCAGTACTTC.

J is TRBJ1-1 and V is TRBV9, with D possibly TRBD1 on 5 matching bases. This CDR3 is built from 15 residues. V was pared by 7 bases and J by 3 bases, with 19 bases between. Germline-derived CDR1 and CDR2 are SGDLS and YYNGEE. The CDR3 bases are TGTGCCAGCCGACGGGGGAAGGGCCCAGACACTGAAGCTTTCTTT. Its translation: CASRRGKGPDTEAFF.

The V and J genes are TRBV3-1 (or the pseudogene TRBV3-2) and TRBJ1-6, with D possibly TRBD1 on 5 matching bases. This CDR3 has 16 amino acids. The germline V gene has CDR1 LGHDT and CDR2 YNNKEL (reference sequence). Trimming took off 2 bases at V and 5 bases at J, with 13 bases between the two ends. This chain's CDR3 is CASSQHRTPHNSPLHF. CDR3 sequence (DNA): TGTGCCAGCAGCCAACACCGGACACCTCATAATTCACCCCTCCACTTT.

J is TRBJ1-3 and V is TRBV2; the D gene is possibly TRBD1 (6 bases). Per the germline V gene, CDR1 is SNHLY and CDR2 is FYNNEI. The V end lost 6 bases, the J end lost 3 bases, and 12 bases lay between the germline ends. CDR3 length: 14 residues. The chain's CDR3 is CASRTGSDGNTIYF. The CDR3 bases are TGTGCCAGCAGAACAGGGTCTGATGGAAACACCATATATTTT.

CDR3: CASSPPSYYGYTF. CDR3 DNA: TGTGCCAGCAGCCCCCCCAGCTACTATGGCTACACCTTC. The chain combines TRBV11-2 with TRBJ1-2; D not resolved. The CDR3 covers 13 residues. Between the trimmed V and J ends, which lost 5 bases and 3 bases, there was a span of 10 bases. Germline V gene data show CDR1 as SGHAT and CDR2 as FQNNGV.

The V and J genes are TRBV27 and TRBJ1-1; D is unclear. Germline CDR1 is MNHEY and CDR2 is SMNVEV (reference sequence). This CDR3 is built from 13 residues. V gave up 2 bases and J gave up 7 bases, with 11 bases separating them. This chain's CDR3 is CASSLAASLEAFF. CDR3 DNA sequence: TGTGCCAGCAGTTTAGCGGCTTCGCTTGAAGCTTTCTTT.

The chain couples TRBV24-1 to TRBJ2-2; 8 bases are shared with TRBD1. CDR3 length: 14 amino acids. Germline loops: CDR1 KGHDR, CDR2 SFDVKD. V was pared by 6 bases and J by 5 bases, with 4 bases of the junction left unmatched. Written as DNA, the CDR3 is TGTGCCACCAGTCGAGGACAGGGAACCGGGGAGCTGTTTTTT. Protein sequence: CATSRGQGTGELFF.

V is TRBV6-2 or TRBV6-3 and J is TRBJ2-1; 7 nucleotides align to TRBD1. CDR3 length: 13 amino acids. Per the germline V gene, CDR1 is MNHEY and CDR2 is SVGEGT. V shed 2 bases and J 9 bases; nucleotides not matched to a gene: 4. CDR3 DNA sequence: TGTGCCAGCAGTTACCGACAGGGCGGTGAGCAGTTCTTC. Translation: CASSYRQGGEQFF.

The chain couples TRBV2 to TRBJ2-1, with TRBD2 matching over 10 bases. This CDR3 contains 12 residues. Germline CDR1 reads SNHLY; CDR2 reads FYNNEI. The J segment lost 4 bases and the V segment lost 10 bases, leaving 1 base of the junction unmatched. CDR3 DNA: TGTGCCATACTAGCGGGGTACAATGAGCAGTTCTTC. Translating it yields CAILAGYNEQFF.

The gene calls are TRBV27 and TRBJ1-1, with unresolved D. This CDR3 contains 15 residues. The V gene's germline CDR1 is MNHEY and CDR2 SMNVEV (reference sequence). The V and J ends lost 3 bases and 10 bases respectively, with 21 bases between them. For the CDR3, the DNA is TGTGCCAGCAGTTTGGCCGCAGGTATTACCCCTACAGCTTTCTTT. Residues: CASSLAAGITPTAFF.

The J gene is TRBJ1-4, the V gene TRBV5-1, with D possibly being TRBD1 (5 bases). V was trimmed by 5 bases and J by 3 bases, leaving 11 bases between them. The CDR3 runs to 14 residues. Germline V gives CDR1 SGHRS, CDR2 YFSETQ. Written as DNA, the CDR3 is TGCGCCAGCAGTTTGACAGTCCCTAATGAAAAACTGTTTTTT. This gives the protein CASSLTVPNEKLFF. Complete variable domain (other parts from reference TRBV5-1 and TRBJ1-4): KAGVTQTPRYLIKTRGQQVTLSCSPISGHRSVSWYQQTPGQGLQFLFEYFSETQRNKGNFPGRFSGRQFSNSRSEMNVSTLELGDSALYLCASSLTVPNEKLFFGSGTQLSVL.

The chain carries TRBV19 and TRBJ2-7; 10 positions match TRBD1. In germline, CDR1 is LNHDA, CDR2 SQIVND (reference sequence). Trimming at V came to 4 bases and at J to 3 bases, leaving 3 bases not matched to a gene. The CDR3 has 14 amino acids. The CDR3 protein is CASSRQGAVYEQYF. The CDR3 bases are TGTGCCAGTAGTAGACAGGGGGCGGTCTACGAGCAGTACTTC.

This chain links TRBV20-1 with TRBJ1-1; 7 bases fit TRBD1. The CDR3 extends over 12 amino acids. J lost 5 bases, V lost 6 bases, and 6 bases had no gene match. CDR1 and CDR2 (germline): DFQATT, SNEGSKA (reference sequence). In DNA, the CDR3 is TGCAGTGCCAGTGCAGGGGGGACTGAAGCTTTCTTT. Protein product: CSASAGGTEAFF.

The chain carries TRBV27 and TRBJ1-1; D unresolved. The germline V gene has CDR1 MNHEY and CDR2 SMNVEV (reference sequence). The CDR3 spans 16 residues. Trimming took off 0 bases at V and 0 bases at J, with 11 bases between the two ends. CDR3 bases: TGTGCCAGCAGTTTATCTCAGGTCGGTTTGAACACTGAAGCTTTCTTT. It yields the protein CASSLSQVGLNTEAFF.

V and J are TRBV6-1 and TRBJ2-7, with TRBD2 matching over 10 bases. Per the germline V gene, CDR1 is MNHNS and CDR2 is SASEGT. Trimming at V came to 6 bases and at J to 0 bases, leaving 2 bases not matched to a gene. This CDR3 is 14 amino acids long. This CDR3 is CASRGTSASYEQYF. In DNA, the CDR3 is TGTGCCAGCAGGGGGACTAGCGCCTCCTACGAGCAGTACTTC.

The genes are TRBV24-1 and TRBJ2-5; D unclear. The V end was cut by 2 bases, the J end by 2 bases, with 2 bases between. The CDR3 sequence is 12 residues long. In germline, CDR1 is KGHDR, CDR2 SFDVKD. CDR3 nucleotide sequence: TGTGCCACCAGTGATTCGCAAGAGACCCAGTACTTC. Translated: CATSDSQETQYF.

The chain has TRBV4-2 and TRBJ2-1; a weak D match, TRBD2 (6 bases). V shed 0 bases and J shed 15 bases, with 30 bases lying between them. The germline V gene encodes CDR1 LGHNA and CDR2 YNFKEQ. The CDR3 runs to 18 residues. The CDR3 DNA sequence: TGTGCCAGCAGCCAAGAATATCTGGCACCCACAGTTAAGGTTAGCGGGTTCTTC. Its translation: CASSQEYLAPTVKVSGFF.

The CDR3 loop reads CASSDRFGTEAFF. The CDR3 DNA follows: TGTGCCAGCAGTGACCGGTTCGGCACTGAAGCTTTCTTT. This rearrangement joins TRBV6-4 to TRBJ1-1; D is unresolved. Trimming removed 2 bases from V and 4 bases from J, with 8 bases in between. Germline V gene sequence: CDR1 MRHNA, CDR2 SNTAGT. The CDR3 is made up of 13 amino acids.

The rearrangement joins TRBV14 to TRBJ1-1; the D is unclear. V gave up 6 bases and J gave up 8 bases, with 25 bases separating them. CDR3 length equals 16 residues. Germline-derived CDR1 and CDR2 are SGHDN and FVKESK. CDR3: CASRPSSRVEHFEAFF. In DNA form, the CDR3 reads TGTGCCAGCAGACCCAGTAGCCGCGTCGAACACTTCGAAGCTTTCTTT.

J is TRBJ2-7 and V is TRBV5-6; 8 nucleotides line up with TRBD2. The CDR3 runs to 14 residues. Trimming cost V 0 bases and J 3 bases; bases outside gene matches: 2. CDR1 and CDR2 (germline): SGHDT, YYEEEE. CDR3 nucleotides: TGTGCCAGCAGCTTGGGGACTAGCCTCTACGAGCAGTACTTC. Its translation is CASSLGTSLYEQYF.

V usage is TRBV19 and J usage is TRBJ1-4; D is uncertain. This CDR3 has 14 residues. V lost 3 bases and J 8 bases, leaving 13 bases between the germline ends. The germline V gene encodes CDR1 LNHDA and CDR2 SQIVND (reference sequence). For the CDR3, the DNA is TGTGCCAGTAGTATGCAAGGTCCAGAGGAAAAACTGTTTTTT. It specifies CASSMQGPEEKLFF.